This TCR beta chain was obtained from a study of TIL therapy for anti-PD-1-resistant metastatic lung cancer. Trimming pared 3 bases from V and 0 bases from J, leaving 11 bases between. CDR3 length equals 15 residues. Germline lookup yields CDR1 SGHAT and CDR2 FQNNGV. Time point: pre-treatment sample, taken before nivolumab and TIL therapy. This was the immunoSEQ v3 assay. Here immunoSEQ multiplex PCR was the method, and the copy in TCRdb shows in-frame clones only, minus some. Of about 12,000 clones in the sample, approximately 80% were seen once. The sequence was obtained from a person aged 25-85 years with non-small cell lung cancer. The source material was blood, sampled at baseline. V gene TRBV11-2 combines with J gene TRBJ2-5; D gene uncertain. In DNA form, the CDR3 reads TGTGCCAGCAGCTTCACAGACACTTACCAAGAGACCCAGTACTTC. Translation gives CASSFTDTYQETQYF.